The 23 T cell receptor beta chains in this list originate from one sample, sequenced in a study of T-cell reconstitution after alpha-beta-depleted transplantation in children. Unique molecular identifiers were used in preparing the TCRbeta library. TCRdb recomputed calls from the PCR reads with MiXCR, one row per CDR3 protein. The table includes about 610,000 distinct CDR3 sequences, roughly a tenth detected once. The specimen comprised PBMCs from the stem cell graft donor, sampled from the stem cell graft. The receptor set was obtained from a human donor who donated a stem cell graft to a child with acute myeloid leukemia.

In its sample, this clonotype was seen a few times. The V call is TRBV12-3 or TRBV12-4, the J call TRBJ2-2; the match to TRBD2 covers 12 bases. Trimming removed 2 bases from V and 5 bases from J; junction bases left unmatched: 9. CDR3 length: 18 amino acids. The CDR3 sequence: CASSLRASGRVGTGELFF. The CDR3 DNA reads as TGTGCCAGCAGTTTACGTGCTAGCGGGAGGGTAGGAACCGGGGAGCTGTTTTTT.

This chain uses TRBV3-1 with TRBJ1-1; D is perhaps TRBD1 (5 bases). CDR3 length: 14 residues. The V and J ends lost 0 bases and 10 bases respectively, with 15 bases between them. CDR1 is LGHDT, CDR2 YNNKEL, per germline (reference sequence). DNA for the CDR3: TGTGCCAGCAGCCAAGAAGGAGCGAGGGGTGCAGCTTTCTTT. Amino acids: CASSQEGARGAAFF. Complete variable domain (other parts from reference TRBV3-1 and TRBJ1-1): DTAVSQTPKYLVTQMGNDKSIKCEQNLGHDTMYWYKQDSKKFLKIMFSYNNKELIINETVPNRFSPKSPDKAHLNLHINSLELGDSAVYFCASSQEGARGAAFFGQGTRLTVV.

This rearrangement joins TRBV7-3 to TRBJ2-6; TRBD2 is a possible D gene (5 bases). This CDR3 region has 15 residues. Germline V lookup: CDR1 SGHTA, CDR2 FQGTGA. V gave up 6 bases and J gave up 4 bases, with 13 bases separating them. The CDR3 here is CASSFRTAGANVLTF. CDR3 nucleotides: TGTGCCAGCAGTTTTAGGACTGCGGGGGCCAACGTCCTGACTTTC.

The CDR3 DNA follows: TGTGCCAGCAGTCCCGACAGGTTGTCGGTCGGGGAGCTGTTTTTT. It codes for CASSPDRLSVGELFF. The chain employs TRBV12-3 or TRBV12-4 and TRBJ2-2, with a weak D call TRBD1 (6 bases). Between the trimmed V and J ends, which lost 5 bases and 7 bases, there was a span of 17 bases. The CDR3 sequence is 15 residues long.

This clonotype was seen a handful of times. V is TRBV29-1 and J is TRBJ2-3; weak D call: TRBD1 (5 bases). The CDR3 is made up of 14 amino acids. With 6 bases removed from V and 1 base from J, the gap between germline ends came to 14 bases. Germline V gene lookup returns CDR1 SQVTM and CDR2 ANQGSEA. The DNA for the CDR3 is TGCAGCGTACAAGTACCGACAGGCACAGATACGCAGTATTTT. This codes for CSVQVPTGTDTQYF.

This clonotype was observed a handful of times. V is TRBV3-1 and J is TRBJ2-3; no reliable D call. With 0 bases removed from V and 1 base from J, the gap between germline ends came to 14 bases. The germline CDR1 and CDR2 sequences are LGHDT and YNNKEL (reference sequence). The length of the CDR3 is 17 residues. Written as DNA, the CDR3 is TGTGCCAGCAGCCAAGATACGGCAGGCTGGGGCACAGATACGCAGTATTTT. Translation: CASSQDTAGWGTDTQYF.

In its sample, this clonotype was seen many times. The chain employs TRBV6-1 and TRBJ2-4; D tentatively fits TRBD1 or TRBD2 (5 bases each). In germline, CDR1 is MNHNS, CDR2 SASEGT. The CDR3 totals 15 residues. V was trimmed by 6 bases and J by 1 base, leaving 13 bases between them. CDR3 in DNA: TGTGCCAGCAGCGATGGGACGGTCGCCAAAAACATTCAGTACTTC. It encodes CASSDGTVAKNIQYF.

At least ten counts were recorded for this clonotype. The chain joins TRBV7-9 to TRBJ2-5, with D possibly matching TRBD2 (5 bases). The CDR3 runs 12 residues. Germline assignment: CDR1 SEHNR and CDR2 FQNEAQ (reference sequence). V lost 7 bases to trimming and J lost 3 bases, with 9 bases between them. The CDR3 DNA follows: TGTGCCAGCAATGGACTCGAAGAGACCCAGTACTTC. Protein sequence: CASNGLEETQYF.

The chain combines TRBV6-6 with TRBJ2-3; a possible D gene is TRBD2 (5 bases). CDR3 length: 13 amino acids. Trimming took 6 bases from V and 2 from J, leaving 9 bases between them. Germline CDR1 and CDR2: MNHNY and SVGAGI (reference sequence). CDR3 in amino acids: CASRGAATDTQYF. The CDR3 coding sequence is TGTGCCAGCAGGGGAGCGGCCACAGATACGCAGTATTTT.

The sample holds many counts of this clonotype. The chain employs TRBV20-1 and TRBJ2-5; a possible D gene is TRBD1 (5 bases). The CDR3 has 11 amino acids. Between the trimmed V and J ends, which lost 6 bases and 4 bases, there was a span of 9 bases. CDR1 and CDR2 from the germline V gene are DFQATT and SNEGSKA (reference sequence). This CDR3 reads CSAKTAETQYF. The CDR3 DNA reads as TGCAGTGCCAAGACAGCAGAGACCCAGTACTTC.

J is TRBJ2-3 and V is TRBV12-5; D is perhaps TRBD1 or TRBD2 (6 bases each). Germline lookup yields CDR1 LGHNT and CDR2 FRNRAP. This CDR3 contains 14 residues. Trimming took 3 bases from V and 6 from J, leaving 13 bases between them. Written as DNA, the CDR3 is TGTGCTAGTGGTTTTGGGACTCAGGGGGATACGCAGTATTTT. Protein product: CASGFGTQGDTQYF.

This clonotype was detected only a few times. The gene calls are TRBV18 and TRBJ2-2, with D possibly matching TRBD1 (5 bases). CDR3 size: 15 residues. Per the germline V gene, CDR1 is KGHSH and CDR2 is LQKENI. V was clipped by 3 bases and J by 0 bases, with 8 bases between them. The CDR3 nucleotides are TGTGCCAGCTCACCCCGGACAACGAACACCGGGGAGCTGTTTTTT. It translates to CASSPRTTNTGELFF.

V and J are TRBV15 and TRBJ1-5, with D unclear. The CDR3 sequence is 14 residues long. The germline CDR1 and CDR2 sequences are LNHNV and YYDKDF (reference sequence). V lost 0 bases to trimming and J lost 4 bases, with 7 bases between them. CDR3 bases: TGTGCCACCAGCAGAGACAGACTGAATCAGCCCCAGCATTTT. It yields the protein CATSRDRLNQPQHF.

This clonotype occurred many times. This chain links TRBV5-1 with TRBJ1-2; a possible D gene is TRBD1 (5 bases). Germline CDR1 is SGHRS and CDR2 is YFSETQ. V dropped 7 bases and J dropped 7 bases, with 17 bases sitting between them. CDR3 size: 13 residues. The CDR3: CASGGEEEFGYTF. In nucleotides, the CDR3 is TGCGCCAGCGGAGGGGAGGAAGAGTTTGGCTACACCTTC.

In its sample, this clonotype was seen many times. The chain uses TRBV7-3 and TRBJ2-3; 7 bases fit TRBD2. V lost 4 bases, J lost 1 base, and 5 bases stayed unmatched. The CDR3 is made up of 15 amino acids. Germline V gives CDR1 SGHTA, CDR2 FQGTGA. For the CDR3, the DNA is TGTGCCAGCAGCTCGGCGGGGGTAGGCACAGATACGCAGTATTTT. It specifies CASSSAGVGTDTQYF.

V is TRBV6-1 and J is TRBJ1-1; D is unresolved. Trimming left V 5 bases short and J 0 bases short, with 13 bases between. The length of the CDR3 is 15 residues. CDR1 is MNHNS, CDR2 SASEGT, per germline. CDR3 DNA: TGTGCCAGCAGTCCTAGGGCTGCAATGAACACTGAAGCTTTCTTT. It translates to CASSPRAAMNTEAFF.

In this sample, this clonotype turned up a few times. This chain uses TRBV6-2 or TRBV6-3 with TRBJ2-1; 11 positions agree with TRBD2. The CDR3 length is 17 residues. V shed 2 bases, J shed 10 bases, and the junction held 13 bases outside the gene matches. CDR1 and CDR2 (germline): MNHEY, SVGEGT. The chain's CDR3 is CASSYVPGTSGTLEQFF. CDR3 DNA: TGTGCCAGCAGTTACGTCCCCGGGACTAGCGGAACGCTGGAGCAGTTCTTC.

Comments on this clonotype: The junction does not match germline at one end; this may be a read error. The chain joins TRBV11-2 to TRBJ1-1; D possibly corresponds to TRBD1 (5 bases). Germline values: CDR1 SGHAT, CDR2 FQNNGV. This CDR3 comprises 15 residues. The CDR3 DNA sequence: TGTGCCAGCAGCCCCCCGGCGACAGTGAACGCTGAAGCTTTCTTT. Translating gives CASSPPATVNAEAFF.

This clonotype was picked up a small number of times. The V gene is TRBV30, the J gene TRBJ1-5, with D tentatively TRBD1 (5 bases). The CDR3 contains 16 residues. Trimming took off 2 bases at V and 2 bases at J, with 16 bases between the two ends. CDR1 and CDR2 from the germline V gene are GTSNPN and SVGIG (reference sequence). CDR3 coding DNA: TGTGCCTGGAGTAATGCAGGGCAGAAGGGCAATCAGCCCCAGCATTTT. As protein: CAWSNAGQKGNQPQHF.

This clonotype was seen ten or more times. The V gene is TRBV6-2 or TRBV6-3, the J gene TRBJ2-1, with TRBD2 identical over 10 bases. Trimming took 4 bases from V and 5 from J; bases not matched to a gene: 5. The germline gives CDR1 MNHEY, CDR2 SVGEGT. This CDR3 is 15 amino acids long. CDR3 region: CASSWASGSDNEQFF. In DNA form, the CDR3 reads TGTGCCAGCAGTTGGGCTAGCGGGAGTGACAATGAGCAGTTCTTC.

The gene calls are TRBV7-6 and TRBJ2-7; possible D gene TRBD2, 5 bases. CDR3 size: 17 residues. Germline V gene lookup returns CDR1 SGHVS and CDR2 FNYEAQ. Trimming pared 5 bases from V and 6 bases from J, leaving 26 bases between. CDR3 residues: CASSPTPQSSGKAEQYF. The CDR3 bases are TGTGCCAGCAGCCCTACCCCGCAGTCCTCCGGGAAAGCCGAGCAGTACTTC.

The chain links TRBV29-1 to TRBJ1-1; D gene uncertain. The CDR3 length is 10 residues. Trimming took off 3 bases at V and 7 bases at J, with 6 bases between the two ends. From germline, CDR1 is SQVTM and CDR2 ANQGSEA. The CDR3 region is CSVDDGEAFF. The CDR3 nucleotides are TGCAGCGTTGACGACGGTGAAGCTTTCTTT.

This rearrangement joins TRBV20-1 to TRBJ2-1; D unresolved. Per the germline V gene, CDR1 is DFQATT and CDR2 is SNEGSKA (reference sequence). V was pared by 0 bases and J by 2 bases, with 11 bases between. This CDR3 is 15 amino acids long. The CDR3 here is CSARDWSQPYNEQFF. CDR3 nucleotide sequence: TGCAGTGCTAGAGATTGGAGCCAGCCCTACAATGAGCAGTTCTTC.